This T cell receptor (beta chain) stems from a study of blood T cell repertoires in COVID-19. Study information: There were acute and convalescent COVID-19 samples, and they came from the United States, Italy and Spain.

V gave up 5 bases and J gave up 4 bases; unmatched junction bases: 3. The CDR3 runs to 15 residues. Germline CDR1 is SGHTA and CDR2 is FQGNSA. Per the authors' pipeline: Researchers report that nucleated cell counts were estimated from reference gene primer amplification. Profiled with immunoSEQ multiplex PCR; TCRdb holds only in-frame clones, not every one. The DNA gave D and trimming, while V, J and clone size come from that table. The data contain roughly 140,000 clones, 87% of them singletons. Participant ages covered about 18 to 95 years across 24 US areas. Two negative PCRs, clearance, or symptom resolution had been documented for recovered Cohort 3 donors.

The gene calls are TRBV7-2 and TRBJ2-1; 12 bases are a match to TRBD2. Sequenced input: PBMCs or T cells enriched from blood (not recorded which). The receptor was isolated from a man aged 55-75 years who had recovered from COVID-19. CDR3: CASSRTSGNYNEQFF. The CDR3 nucleotides are TGTGCCAGCAGCCGGACTAGCGGGAATTACAATGAGCAGTTCTTC.